Below, one T cell receptor (beta chain) is given with its context. The sample comes from a study of technical replicates of blood from a few donors. CDR3 length: 12 amino acids. The V gene's germline CDR1 is GTSNPN and CDR2 SVGIG (reference sequence). V was pared by 8 bases and J by 4 bases, with 14 bases between. Sequencing used immunoSEQ multiplex PCR; TCRdb keeps in-frame clones, though not all of them. This sample has roughly 93,000 clones, with nearly 97% found just once. The receptor was derived from a human donor in good health. V is TRBV30 and J is TRBJ1-2; D might be TRBD1 (5 bases). The sample taken for sequencing was T cells isolated from PBMCs. The CDR3, as DNA: TGTGCCAAGGGTCAGGGACTCTATGGCTACACCTTC. It translates to CAKGQGLYGYTF.